The sequence of this T cell receptor (beta chain) was determined in a study of blood T cell repertoires in COVID-19. The overall study: Cohort 3 recovered donors had two negative PCRs, clearance, or symptom resolution. Sample material is recorded as cDNA or gDNA derived from T cells, B-cell-depleted T cells, or PBMCs. Material from acute and convalescent COVID-19 was sourced from the United States, Italy and Spain.

Individuals drawn from 20 to 25 US areas were roughly 18 to 89 years old. A few counts support this clone. The protocol was immunoSEQ multiplex PCR, while the TCRdb copy is restricted to in-frame clones and leaves out a portion. The table lists roughly 200,000 clones, roughly nine tenths of them singletons. Per the germline V gene, CDR1 is SEHNR and CDR2 is FQNEAQ (reference sequence). This CDR3 is 12 amino acids long. Trimming removed 5 bases at V and 7 bases at J, with 11 bases between. Sequencing input: PBMCs or T cells enriched from blood (not recorded which). This TCR derives from a woman in her forties or fifties in a cohort exposed to, infected with or recovered from COVID-19 (not recorded which). The genes are TRBV7-9 and TRBJ2-5; D possibly corresponds to TRBD2 (5 bases). The CDR3 reads CASSLLAGTQYF. The CDR3 DNA is TGTGCCAGCAGCCTGCTTGCGGGGACCCAGTACTTC. Full variable domain (rest looked up from reference TRBV7-9 and TRBJ2-5): DTGVSQNPRHKITKRGQNVTFRCDPISEHNRLYWYRQTLGQGPEFLTYFQNEAQLEKSRLLSDRFSAERPKGSFSTLEIQRTEQGDSAMYLCASSLLAGTQYFGPGTRLLVL.